These 22 T cell receptor beta chains were sequenced from one sample in a study of T cell clonality in common variable immunodeficiency. Findings of the study overall: Reportedly, TCR beta sequences from common variable immunodeficiency showed fewer deletions and N-nucleotide insertions.

For these receptors, no antigen is known. TCRdb's table, derived via immunoSEQ multiplex PCR, lists solely in-frame clones and lacks some. In total the sample includes about 30,000 clones, none of them seen once. The source material was peripheral blood mononuclear cells. These receptors all come from a human donor with common variable immunodeficiency.

This clone was observed a handful of times. The CDR3 end is not reached by the read, which stops 3 residues before it; the germline J gene fills it in. The J gene is TRBJ1-4, the V gene TRBV6-2 or TRBV6-3; 9 nucleotides align to TRBD1. Germline V gene lookup returns CDR1 MNHEY and CDR2 SVGEGT. The CDR3 has 14 amino acids. V gave up 8 bases and J gave up 8 bases; unmatched junction bases: 9. The CDR3 loop is CASGRGTGWEKLFF. CDR3 DNA, as far as it was read: TGTGCCAGCGGAAGAGGGACAGGGTGGGAAAAA.

This clone has at least ten counts. From the germline J gene comes the end of the CDR3, since the read stops 3 residues before it. The chain links TRBV20-1 to TRBJ2-7; 8 bases match TRBD1. The CDR3 spans 15 residues. Trimming removed 2 bases from V and 4 bases from J; junction bases left unmatched: 10. Looked up from germline, CDR1 is DFQATT and CDR2 is SNEGSKA (reference sequence). CDR3 DNA (partial): TGCAGTGCTAGATCCCACCCCAGGGGGCGATACGAG. It translates to CSARSHPRGRYE. The full CDR3 protein reads CSARSHPRGRYEQYF.

As regards this clone: Read data end 3 residues before the CDR3 end; the end is taken from the germline J gene. V usage is TRBV7-9 and J usage is TRBJ1-1; D is ambiguous. The CDR3 is made up of 12 amino acids. V lost 5 bases and J lost 5, with 9 bases in between. CDR1 and CDR2 from the germline V gene are SEHNR and FQNEAQ (reference sequence). The CDR3 sequence: CASSARDTEAFF. Incomplete CDR3 DNA: TGTGCCAGCAGCGCCAGAGATACTGAA.

Details on this clone: The CDR3 extends 3 residues past the end of the read, so its final part is completed from the germline J gene. This rearrangement joins TRBV7-9 to TRBJ2-5; D remains ambiguous. Deletions cut 6 bases from V and 6 bases from J, with 17 bases between. In germline, CDR1 is SEHNR, CDR2 FQNEAQ (reference sequence). CDR3 length equals 14 residues. The sequenced CDR3 bases are TGTGCCAGCAGACCCCCGGGTCCCCCGAAGACC. This codes for CASRPPGPPKT. The whole CDR3 sequence is CASRPPGPPKTQYF.

This clone occurred a few times. The sequenced fragment ends 3 residues before the CDR3 boundary, so the rest is inferred from the germline J gene. The chain combines TRBV18 with TRBJ1-2; 9 nucleotides line up with TRBD1. The CDR3 runs to 16 residues. The trim removed 6 bases at V and 2 bases at J, leaving 10 bases unmatched. From germline, CDR1 is KGHSH and CDR2 LQKENI. The CDR3 protein is CASSPGTGRANYGYTF. The CDR3 bases that were read are TGTGCCAGCTCGCCAGGGACAGGGCGCGCAAACTATGGC.

This clone came up a few times. The read ends 3 residues before the CDR3 terminus; that terminus is restored from the germline J gene. This chain links TRBV30 with TRBJ1-6; D possibly corresponds to TRBD1 (6 bases). The CDR3 covers 13 residues. The V and J ends lost 2 bases and 10 bases respectively, with 12 bases between them. CDR1 and CDR2 from the germline V gene are GTSNPN and SVGIG (reference sequence). The CDR3 DNA, read in part, is TGTGCCTGGAGTACAGGGAACGAGTCACCC. It encodes CAWSTGNESP. The whole CDR3 protein reads CAWSTGNESPLHF.

This clone was counted at least ten times. Read coverage stops 3 residues before the CDR3 terminus; the germline J gene supplies the remainder. The V call is TRBV5-1, the J call TRBJ1-2; 7 bases fit TRBD1. V gave up 2 bases and J gave up 5 bases; unmatched junction bases: 6. This CDR3 contains 14 residues. Germline V gene data show CDR1 as SGHRS and CDR2 as YFSETQ. The CDR3 is CASSLRDSFYGYTF. The covered CDR3 bases are TGCGCCAGCAGCTTACGGGACAGCTTTTATGGC. Combining the CDR3 with reference TRBV5-1 and TRBJ1-2 gives the whole variable domain KAGVTQTPRYLIKTRGQQVTLSCSPISGHRSVSWYQQTPGQGLQFLFEYFSETQRNKGNFPGRFSGRQFSNSRSEMNVSTLELGDSALYLCASSLRDSFYGYTFGSGTRLTVV.

This clone was found a few times. Read coverage stops 3 residues before the CDR3 terminus; the germline J gene supplies the remainder. The V call is TRBV30, the J call TRBJ1-1, with D possibly being TRBD1 (5 bases). CDR1 is GTSNPN and CDR2 is SVGIG in the germline V gene (reference sequence). The CDR3 is 10 residues long. The CDR3 bases that were read are TGTGCCGGGACTTCTACCTGG. Its protein is CAGTSTW. The whole CDR3 sequence reads CAGTSTWAFF. Using reference TRBV30 and TRBJ1-1 for the parts outside the CDR3, the full variable domain is SQTIHQWPATLVQPVGSPLSLECTVEGTSNPNLYWYRQAAGRGLQLLFYSVGIGQISSEVPQNLSASRPQDRQFILSSKKLLLSDSGFYLCAGTSTWAFFGQGTRLTVV.

In its sample, this clone was seen many times. The DNA read from the CDR3 is TGCGCCAGCAACCCTCGGGGGAACACCGGGGAG. Translating it yields CASNPRGNTGE. In full, the CDR3 is CASNPRGNTGELFF. The chain links TRBV5-1 to TRBJ2-2; D might be TRBD2 (5 bases). The read stops 3 residues short of the end of the CDR3; the missing end is completed from the germline J gene. V lost 6 bases and J lost 1, with 10 bases in between. Germline V lookup: CDR1 SGHRS, CDR2 YFSETQ. The CDR3 covers 14 residues.

About this clone itself: The read ends 3 residues early relative to the CDR3; the germline J gene fills the gap. The chain couples TRBV19 to TRBJ1-1; no definite D call. The germline gives CDR1 LNHDA, CDR2 SQIVND (reference sequence). V gave up 0 bases and J gave up 3 bases, with 5 bases separating them. This CDR3 is 13 amino acids long. The CDR3 reads CASSIDRDTEAFF. CDR3 DNA (partial): TGTGCCAGTAGTATAGATCGGGACACTGAA.

The sample holds a few counts of this clone. The sequence runs out 3 residues before the end of the CDR3; the remainder is reconstructed from the germline J gene. The chain employs TRBV14 and TRBJ2-5; the match to TRBD2 covers 10 bases. This CDR3 comprises 16 residues. Trimming at V came to 3 bases and at J to 0 bases, leaving 4 bases not matched to a gene. Germline CDR1 is SGHDN and CDR2 is FVKESK. The CDR3 DNA, read in part, is TGTGCCAGCAGCCAGCTAGCGGGGGCCGACCAAGAGACC. Its protein product is CASSQLAGADQET. From start to end, the CDR3 is CASSQLAGADQETQYF.

Of note for this clone: The read halts 3 residues ahead of the CDR3 end, with the missing end drawn from the germline J gene. The genes are TRBV30 and TRBJ2-7, with a weak D call TRBD2 (6 bases). This CDR3 comprises 14 residues. The germline V gene encodes CDR1 GTSNPN and CDR2 SVGIG (reference sequence). Trimming cost V 6 bases and J 0 bases, with 15 bases left between them. The CDR3 is CACRGWGSSYEQYF. The covered CDR3 bases are TGTGCCTGCCGGGGGTGGGGGAGCTCCTACGAG.

As concerns this clone: The CDR3 end falls 3 residues outside the read, so it is completed with the germline J gene. V usage is TRBV5-1 and J usage is TRBJ2-7; 7 bases agree with TRBD1. In germline, CDR1 is SGHRS, CDR2 YFSETQ. The ends lost 6 bases at V and 6 bases at J; junction bases unmatched: 12. The CDR3 is made up of 14 amino acids. The part of the CDR3 DNA that was read is TGCGCCAGCACCACTTCTTTGACAGGGCTCGAG. Its translation is CASTTSLTGLE. The entire CDR3 is CASTTSLTGLEQYF.

This clone occurred many times. Read sequence stops 3 residues before the CDR3 end, and the germline J gene provides the missing end. V is TRBV7-6 and J is TRBJ1-2; TRBD1 matches 9 bases. Germline CDR1 is SGHVS and CDR2 is FNYEAQ. V shed 5 bases and J 4 bases; nucleotides not matched to a gene: 11. The CDR3 is made up of 16 amino acids. Here the CDR3 reads CASSHDPGQGSYGYTF. CDR3 DNA, as far as it was read: TGTGCCAGCAGCCACGATCCGGGACAGGGTTCCTATGGC.

This clone showed up just a few times. The sequenced fragment ends 3 residues before the CDR3 boundary, so the rest is inferred from the germline J gene. The chain joins TRBV30 to TRBJ2-7, with D possibly matching TRBD2 (7 bases). The length of the CDR3 is 11 residues. Looked up from germline, CDR1 is GTSNPN and CDR2 is SVGIG (reference sequence). The V and J ends lost 4 bases and 5 bases respectively, with 9 bases between them. CDR3 sequence reads: CAWKGGDEQYF. The sequenced CDR3 bases are TGTGCCTGGAAAGGGGGGGACGAG.

This clone was seen more than once but under ten times. This CDR3 is CASSGLFQISYGYTF. The DNA read from the CDR3 is TGTGCCAGTAGCGGACTTTTTCAGATATCGTATGGC. V and J are TRBV19 and TRBJ1-2; D gene ambiguous. The read ends 3 residues early relative to the CDR3; the germline J gene fills the gap. The CDR3 extends over 15 amino acids. V was cut by 6 bases and J by 5 bases, with 19 bases left in between. Germline V gene data show CDR1 as LNHDA and CDR2 as SQIVND (reference sequence).

This clone was counted only a few times. The DNA ends 3 residues before the CDR3 does, and the rest of the CDR3 is filled in from the germline J gene. The chain is built from TRBV30 and TRBJ1-2; 10 bases agree with TRBD1. Germline lookup yields CDR1 GTSNPN and CDR2 SVGIG (reference sequence). The CDR3 has 12 residues. Incomplete CDR3 DNA: TGTGCCTGGAGCGGGACAGGGGTAGGC. Translated: CAWSGTGVG. The full-length CDR3 reads as CAWSGTGVGYTF.

At least ten counts were recorded for this clone. Read sequence stops 3 residues before the CDR3 end, and the germline J gene provides the missing end. The genes are TRBV30 and TRBJ2-3; 13 bases agree with TRBD2. J was trimmed by 4 bases and V by 5 bases; bases with no gene match: 3. This CDR3 comprises 14 residues. The germline V gene encodes CDR1 GTSNPN and CDR2 SVGIG (reference sequence). The part of the CDR3 DNA that was read is TGTGCCTGGTCGACTAGCGGGGGGTCAGATACG. It is translated as CAWSTSGGSDT. In full, the CDR3 reads CAWSTSGGSDTQYF.

This clone came up many times. The CDR3 goes on 3 residues after the read ends, and that part is filled in from the germline J gene. The chain is built from TRBV9 and TRBJ1-3; TRBD1 aligns across 8 bases. Trimming removed 4 bases from V and 6 bases from J; junction bases left unmatched: 12. Looked up from germline, CDR1 is SGDLS and CDR2 is YYNGEE. The CDR3 extends over 16 amino acids. The part of the CDR3 DNA that was read is TGTGCCAGCAGCCTTCCAGGACAGGGTTATGTAAACACC. Translated: CASSLPGQGYVNT. The complete CDR3 sequence is CASSLPGQGYVNTIYF.

As concerns this clone: Coverage ceases 3 residues before the CDR3 finishes, and the germline J gene fills in the end. The chain is built from TRBV29-1 and TRBJ2-7; a weak D match, TRBD1 (6 bases). Germline CDR1 is SQVTM and CDR2 is ANQGSEA. The CDR3 length is 12 residues. Trimming removed 4 bases at V and 1 base at J, with 8 bases between. The DNA read from the CDR3 is TGCAGCGTTGCTCAGGGGTCCTACGAG. Its translation: CSVAQGSYE. The whole CDR3 protein reads CSVAQGSYEQYF.

As concerns this clone: One junction end disagrees with the germline gene, perhaps due to a read error. The CDR3 end is not reached by the read, which stops 3 residues before it; the germline J gene fills it in. The chain recombines TRBV7-9 with TRBJ1-2; tentative D call: TRBD1 (5 bases). This CDR3 comprises 12 residues. Germline CDR1 SEHNR, CDR2 FQNEAQ (reference sequence). CDR3 residues: CSSSLGGYGYTF. The CDR3 bases that were read are TGTTCCAGCAGCCTGGGGGGCTATGGC.

This clone was found a few times. The sequenced fragment ends 3 residues before the CDR3 boundary, so the rest is inferred from the germline J gene. This chain links TRBV7-9 with TRBJ1-4; 9 positions agree with TRBD1. The CDR3 is 15 amino acids. Germline V CDR1 and CDR2: SEHNR, FQNEAQ (reference sequence). Trimming removed 1 base from V and 6 bases from J; junction bases left unmatched: 3. The CDR3: CASSLGGTGHEKLFF. Incomplete CDR3 DNA: TGTGCCAGCAGCTTAGGAGGGACAGGGCATGAAAAA.